Reported below is one TCR beta chain. The antigen is unknown. These data are taken from a study of shared clonotypes between healthy human individuals. Regarding the study as a whole: Among a few donors, roughly 5% of naive CD4 clonotypes were found in common.

The protocol was immunoSEQ multiplex PCR, while the TCRdb copy is restricted to in-frame clones and leaves out a portion. Of some 1,100,000 clones in the sample, 75% to 80% were seen once. Per germline, CDR1 MGHRA and CDR2 YSYEKL. V was clipped by 3 bases and J by 2 bases, with 11 bases between them. The CDR3 has 15 residues. This TCR was sampled from a man aged 18 to 35 in good health. Some clones in this sample may be carry-over from other donors' samples. The sequenced sample consisted of memory CD4+ T cells from PBMCs. Indicated subset: CD45RA-negative fraction. The V gene is TRBV4-1, the J gene TRBJ1-5; TRBD1 might be the D (5 bases). CDR3 sequence: CASSQSGGGNQPQHF. The CDR3, as DNA: TGCGCCAGCAGCCAGTCTGGGGGGGGCAATCAGCCCCAGCATTTT.